The present entry profiles one TCR beta chain with its context. The antigen remains undetermined. The V gene end was trimmed by 2 bases and the J gene end by 0 bases; junction bases not matched to a gene: 9. From germline, CDR1 is MNHEY and CDR2 SVGAGI. This CDR3 comprises 17 residues. The data belong to a study of CD8 T cells in ankylosing spondylitis. Libraries of TCR beta came from quantitative 5'-RACE with molecular barcodes. TCRdb processed the 5' RACE reads anew with MiXCR; each CDR3 protein has one entry. The repertoire holds about 240,000 distinct CDR3 sequences, with 20% to 30% as singletons. Study outcomes and limitations: Certain motif variants had earlier appeared in reactive arthritis synovial fluid and blood.

The source of this sequence is a male donor with ankylosing spondylitis or in good health (not recorded which). The sequenced material came from blood, either unsorted or a sorted T cell fraction (not recorded which). The chain links TRBV6-5 to TRBJ2-5, with TRBD1 matching 7 bases. This CDR3 reads CASSYLYTGVYQETQYF. The CDR3 DNA sequence: TGTGCCAGCAGTTACCTTTATACAGGGGTCTACCAAGAGACCCAGTACTTC.